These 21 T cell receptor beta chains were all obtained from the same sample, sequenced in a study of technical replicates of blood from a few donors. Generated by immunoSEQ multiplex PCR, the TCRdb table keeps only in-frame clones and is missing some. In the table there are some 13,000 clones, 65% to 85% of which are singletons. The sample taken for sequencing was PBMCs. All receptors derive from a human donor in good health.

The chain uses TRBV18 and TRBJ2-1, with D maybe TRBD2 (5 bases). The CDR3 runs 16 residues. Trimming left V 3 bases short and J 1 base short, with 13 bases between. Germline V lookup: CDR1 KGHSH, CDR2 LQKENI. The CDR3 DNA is TGTGCCAGCTCACCCCCCGCGGGTGGGTCCTACAATGAGCAGTTCTTC. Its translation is CASSPPAGGSYNEQFF.

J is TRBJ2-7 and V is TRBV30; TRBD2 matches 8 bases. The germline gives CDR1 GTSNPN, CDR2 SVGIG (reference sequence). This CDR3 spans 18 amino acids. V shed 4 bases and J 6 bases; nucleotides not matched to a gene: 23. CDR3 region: CAWTALRSGSKDGVEQYF. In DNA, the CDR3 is TGTGCCTGGACCGCCCTGAGAAGCGGGAGTAAGGACGGGGTCGAGCAGTACTTC.

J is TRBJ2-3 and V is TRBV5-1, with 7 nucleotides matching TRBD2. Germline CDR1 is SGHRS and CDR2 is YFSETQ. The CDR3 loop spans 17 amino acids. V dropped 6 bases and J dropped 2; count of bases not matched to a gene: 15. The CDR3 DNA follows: TGCGCCAGCATGGGCCAGCGGGATTTACCGGTCACAGATACGCAGTATTTT. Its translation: CASMGQRDLPVTDTQYF.

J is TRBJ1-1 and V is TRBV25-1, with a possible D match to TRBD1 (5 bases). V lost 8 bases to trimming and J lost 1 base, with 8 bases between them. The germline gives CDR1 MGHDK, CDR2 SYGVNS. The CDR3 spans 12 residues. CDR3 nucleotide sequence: TGTGCCAGCCGGAGGGGGAACACTGAAGCTTTCTTT. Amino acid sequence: CASRRGNTEAFF.

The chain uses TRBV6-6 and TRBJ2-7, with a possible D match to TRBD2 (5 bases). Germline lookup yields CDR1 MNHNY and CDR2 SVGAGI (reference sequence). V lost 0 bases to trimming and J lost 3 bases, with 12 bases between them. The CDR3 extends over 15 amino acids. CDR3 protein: CASSYSGGLGYEQYF. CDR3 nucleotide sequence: TGTGCCAGCAGTTACTCGGGTGGACTCGGCTACGAGCAGTACTTC.

CDR3 loop: CASSPRTGNSGNTIYF. The CDR3 bases are TGTGCCAGCAGCCCCCGGACAGGGAACTCTGGAAACACCATATATTTT. The rearrangement links TRBV9 to TRBJ1-3; TRBD1 matches 8 bases. This CDR3 has 16 amino acids. Germline assignment: CDR1 SGDLS and CDR2 YYNGEE. V shed 4 bases, J shed 0 bases, and the junction held 6 bases outside the gene matches.

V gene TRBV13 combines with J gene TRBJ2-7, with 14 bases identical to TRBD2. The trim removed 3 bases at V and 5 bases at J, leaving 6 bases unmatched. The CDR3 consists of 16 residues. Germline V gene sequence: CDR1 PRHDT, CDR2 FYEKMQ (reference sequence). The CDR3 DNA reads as TGTGCCAGCAGCTTTGGGACTAGCGGGAGAGCCCACGAGCAGTACTTC. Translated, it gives CASSFGTSGRAHEQYF.

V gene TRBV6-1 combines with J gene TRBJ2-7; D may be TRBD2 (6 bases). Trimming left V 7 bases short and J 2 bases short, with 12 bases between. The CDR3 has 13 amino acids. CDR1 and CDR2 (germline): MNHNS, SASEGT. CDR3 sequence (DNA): TGTGCCAGCATGTGGCGGGACGCCTACGAGCAGTACTTC. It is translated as CASMWRDAYEQYF.

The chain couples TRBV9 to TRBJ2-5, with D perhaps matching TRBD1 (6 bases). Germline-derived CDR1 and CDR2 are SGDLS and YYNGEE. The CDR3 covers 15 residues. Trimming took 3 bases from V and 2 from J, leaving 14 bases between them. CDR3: CASSAPKGDQETQYF. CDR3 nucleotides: TGTGCCAGCAGCGCCCCTAAGGGGGATCAAGAGACCCAGTACTTC.

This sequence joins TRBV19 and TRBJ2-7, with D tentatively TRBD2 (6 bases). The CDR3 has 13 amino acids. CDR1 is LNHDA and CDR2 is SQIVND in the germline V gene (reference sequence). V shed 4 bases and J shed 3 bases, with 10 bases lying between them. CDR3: CASSTTGSYEQYF. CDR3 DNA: TGTGCCAGTAGTACAACCGGGAGCTACGAGCAGTACTTC.

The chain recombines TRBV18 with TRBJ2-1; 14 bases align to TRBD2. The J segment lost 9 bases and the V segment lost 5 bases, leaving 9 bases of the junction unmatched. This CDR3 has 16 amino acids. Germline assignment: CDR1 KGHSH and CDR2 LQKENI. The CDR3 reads CASSGGLAGGLGEQFF. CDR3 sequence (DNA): TGTGCCAGCTCAGGTGGACTAGCGGGAGGATTAGGTGAGCAGTTCTTC.

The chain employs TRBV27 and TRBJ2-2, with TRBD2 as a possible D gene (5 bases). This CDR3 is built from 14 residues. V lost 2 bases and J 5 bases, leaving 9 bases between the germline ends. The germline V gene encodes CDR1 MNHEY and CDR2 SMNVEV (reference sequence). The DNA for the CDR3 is TGTGCCAGCAGTTTAGAGTCGGGGACCGGGGAGCTGTTTTTT. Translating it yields CASSLESGTGELFF.

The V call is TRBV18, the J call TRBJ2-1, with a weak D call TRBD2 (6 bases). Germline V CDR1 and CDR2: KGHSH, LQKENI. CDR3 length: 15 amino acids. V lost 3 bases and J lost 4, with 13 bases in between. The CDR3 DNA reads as TGTGCCAGCTCACCCCTAGCGTCCGCATACAATGAGCAGTTCTTC. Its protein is CASSPLASAYNEQFF.

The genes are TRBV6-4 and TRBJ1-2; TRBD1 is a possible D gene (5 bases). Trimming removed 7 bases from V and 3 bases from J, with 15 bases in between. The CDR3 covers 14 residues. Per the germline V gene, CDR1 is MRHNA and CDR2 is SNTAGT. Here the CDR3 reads CASKKTEMDYGYTF. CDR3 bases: TGTGCCAGCAAGAAGACAGAGATGGACTATGGCTACACCTTC.

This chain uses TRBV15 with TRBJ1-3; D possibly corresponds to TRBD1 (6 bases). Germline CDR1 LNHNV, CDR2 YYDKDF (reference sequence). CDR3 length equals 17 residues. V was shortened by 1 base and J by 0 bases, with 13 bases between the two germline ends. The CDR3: CATSRGQASSSGNTIYF. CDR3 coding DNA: TGTGCCACCAGCAGAGGACAGGCTAGTAGCTCTGGAAACACCATATATTTT.

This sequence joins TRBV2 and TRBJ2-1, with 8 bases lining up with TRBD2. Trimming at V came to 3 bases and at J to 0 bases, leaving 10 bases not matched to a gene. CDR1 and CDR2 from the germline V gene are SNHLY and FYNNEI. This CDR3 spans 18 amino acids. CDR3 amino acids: CASSDSVVAGPSYNEQFF. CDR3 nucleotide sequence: TGTGCCAGCAGTGATAGCGTGGTAGCGGGACCCTCCTACAATGAGCAGTTCTTC.

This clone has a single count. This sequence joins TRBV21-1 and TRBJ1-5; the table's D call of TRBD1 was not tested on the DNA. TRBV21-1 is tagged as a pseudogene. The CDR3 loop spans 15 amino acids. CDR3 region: CASSARDTVDQPQHF. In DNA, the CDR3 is TGTGCCAGCAGCGCTCGGGACACGGTTGATCAGCCCCAGCATTTT.

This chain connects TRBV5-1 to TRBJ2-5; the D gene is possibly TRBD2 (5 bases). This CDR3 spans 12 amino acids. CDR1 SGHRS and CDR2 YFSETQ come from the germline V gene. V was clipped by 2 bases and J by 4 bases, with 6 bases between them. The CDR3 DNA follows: TGCGCCAGCAGCTTTGCGGGAGAGACCCAGTACTTC. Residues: CASSFAGETQYF.

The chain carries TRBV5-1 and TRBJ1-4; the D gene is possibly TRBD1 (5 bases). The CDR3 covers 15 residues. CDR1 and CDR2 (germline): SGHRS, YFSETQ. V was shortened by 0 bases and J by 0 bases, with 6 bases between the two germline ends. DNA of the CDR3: TGCGCCAGCAGCTTGGGGACAACAACTAATGAAAAACTGTTTTTT. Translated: CASSLGTTTNEKLFF.

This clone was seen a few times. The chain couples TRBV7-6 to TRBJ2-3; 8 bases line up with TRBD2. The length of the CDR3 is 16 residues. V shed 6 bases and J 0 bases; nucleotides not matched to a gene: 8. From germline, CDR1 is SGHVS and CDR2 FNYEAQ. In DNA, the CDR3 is TGTGCCAGCAGGACCGTGGAGCGGGGGAGCACAGATACGCAGTATTTT. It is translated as CASRTVERGSTDTQYF.

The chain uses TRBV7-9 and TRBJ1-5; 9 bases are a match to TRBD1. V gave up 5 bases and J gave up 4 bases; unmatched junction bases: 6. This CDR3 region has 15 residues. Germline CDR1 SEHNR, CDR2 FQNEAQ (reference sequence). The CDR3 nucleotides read TGTGCCAGCAGCCGGGGACAGGGAGGGAATCAGCCCCAGCATTTT. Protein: CASSRGQGGNQPQHF.